Each of the 5 T cell receptor beta chains below was sequenced from the same sample in a study of shared T cell receptors in the human thymus (dated by TCRdb to the early 2020s). The library was obtained by the immunoSEQ multiplex PCR assay. Drawn from immuneACCESS, this table holds only the in-frame rearrangements with V and J called that TCRdb kept. Clones are partly lost; checked studies trace under half to an unresolved V gene and leave the rest unexplained. The sample table shows about 710,000 clones, and more than 75% are seen once. The ten top clones hold roughly 0.0086% of the sample. In addition, the sample was reused for a study of human thymus T cells.

The source material was thymocytes. These receptors were obtained from a boy under two years old with a congenital heart defect. Donor details come from another sample of the same person, matched by shared clones.

The CDR3, as DNA: TGTGCTAGTGGGGACAGTAGTGAGCAGTTCTTC. This codes for CASGDSSEQFF. The rearrangement joins TRBV12-5 to TRBJ2-1; tentative D call: TRBD1 (6 bases). Germline CDR1 LGHNT, CDR2 FRNRAP. CDR3 length equals 11 residues. Between the trimmed V and J ends, which lost 6 bases and 9 bases, there was a span of 9 bases.

This clone appeared a single time. The V call is TRBV6-1, the J call TRBJ2-7, with D maybe TRBD2 (6 bases). Trimming pared 2 bases from V and 4 bases from J, leaving 12 bases between. The CDR3 covers 14 residues. The germline V gene has CDR1 MNHNS and CDR2 SASEGT. The CDR3 spells CASSELETRYEQYF. In DNA, the CDR3 is TGTGCCAGCAGTGAACTCGAGACTAGATACGAGCAGTACTTC.

This sequence joins TRBV27 and TRBJ2-7, with 7 bases matching TRBD1. Trimming took 2 bases from V and 3 from J; bases not matched to a gene: 7. This CDR3 comprises 15 residues. Germline CDR1 reads MNHEY; CDR2 reads SMNVEV (reference sequence). As DNA, the CDR3 is TGTGCCAGCAGTTTAAAGAAACAGGGGATCTACGAGCAGTACTTC. It is translated as CASSLKKQGIYEQYF.

V gene TRBV15 combines with J gene TRBJ1-4; 8 nucleotides agree with TRBD1. Germline V CDR1 and CDR2: LNHNV, YYDKDF (reference sequence). The CDR3 has 14 residues. Trimming at V came to 1 base and at J to 5 bases, leaving 0 bases not matched to a gene. CDR3 amino acids: CATSRGQGNEKLFF. The CDR3 coding sequence is TGTGCCACCAGCAGAGGACAGGGGAATGAAAAACTGTTTTTT.

The chain employs TRBV7-8 and TRBJ2-7; D gene ambiguous. The germline V gene encodes CDR1 SGHVS and CDR2 FQNEAQ. The length of the CDR3 is 15 residues. Trimming left V 5 bases short and J 1 base short, with 15 bases between. The CDR3 is CASSPNRRRSYEQYF. The CDR3, as DNA: TGTGCCAGCAGCCCCAACCGGAGAAGGTCCTACGAGCAGTACTTC.